The present entry profiles one TCR beta chain with its context. This entry comes from a study of shared T cell receptors in the human thymus. Sequencing used immunoSEQ multiplex PCR; TCRdb keeps in-frame clones, though not all of them. The sample shows hundreds of thousands of clones, approximately 80% of them seen only once. CDR3 length: 17 amino acids. V gave up 0 bases and J gave up 2 bases, with 15 bases separating them. Germline assignment: CDR1 LGHNA and CDR2 YNFKEQ. The same sample was also used in a study of human thymus T cells.

The V call is TRBV4-2, the J call TRBJ2-3; no clear D gene. The specimen sequenced was thymocytes. This TCR was recovered from a boy under two years old with a congenital heart defect. The CDR3 loop is CASSQDQQTTFTDTQYF. CDR3 sequence (DNA): TGTGCCAGCAGCCAAGATCAACAAACTACCTTCACAGATACGCAGTATTTT.